This entry lists 5 T cell receptor beta chains sequenced from one sample in a study of graft-versus-host responses after intestinal transplantation. Their antigens remain unidentified. Here immunoSEQ multiplex PCR was the method, and the copy in TCRdb shows in-frame clones only, minus some. The sample contains 85,000 to 90,000 clones, around 90% of which appear only once. Here the sequenced sample was unstimulated CD4+ T cells sorted from spleen or lymph node cells, taken before intestinal transplant. Source of these receptors: a human donor who received an intestinal transplant.

The table lists this clone with a few counts. The rearrangement links TRBV7-2 to TRBJ2-7, with TRBD2 identical over 11 bases. The V gene's germline CDR1 is SGHTA and CDR2 FQGNSA. The CDR3 has 17 residues. V trimming: 3 bases; J trimming: 1 base; junction bases outside the gene matches: 8. DNA for the CDR3: TGTGCCAGCAGCTTCCAGCGGACTAGCGGGCTTTCCTACGAGCAGTACTTC. It codes for CASSFQRTSGLSYEQYF.

In this sample, this clone turned up once. The gene calls are TRBV30 and TRBJ1-2; tentative D call: TRBD1 (6 bases). The V gene's germline CDR1 is GTSNPN and CDR2 SVGIG (reference sequence). Trimming stripped 3 bases from V and 4 bases from J, with 12 bases between. The CDR3 spans 13 residues. The chain's CDR3 is CAWRNTGSYGYTF. In DNA form, the CDR3 reads TGTGCCTGGAGAAATACAGGGAGCTATGGCTACACCTTC.

DNA of the CDR3: TGTGCCACCAGCAGAGCTGGGCGGGCTAACTATGGCTACACCTTC. It encodes CATSRAGRANYGYTF. This sequence joins TRBV15 and TRBJ1-2; D gene ambiguous. Germline loops: CDR1 LNHNV, CDR2 YYDKDF (reference sequence). V was cut by 1 base and J by 0 bases, with 9 bases left in between. CDR3 size: 15 residues.

This chain connects TRBV5-4 to TRBJ2-3, with 8 bases matching TRBD1. This CDR3 is 14 amino acids long. Germline-derived CDR1 and CDR2 are SGHNT and YYREEE (reference sequence). V lost 4 bases and J lost 2; bases outside the gene matches: 3. The CDR3: CASSAGQVTDTQYF. Here the CDR3 DNA reads TGTGCCAGCAGCGCGGGACAGGTCACAGATACGCAGTATTTT.

In the case of this clone: The germline gene is not matched at one end of the junction; a read error may be the cause. The chain carries TRBV5-4 and TRBJ2-3; TRBD2 agrees at 10 bases. CDR1 SGHNT and CDR2 YYREEE come from the germline V gene (reference sequence). The CDR3 is 13 residues long. Here the CDR3 DNA reads TGTGCCAGCAGCTTGTCAGGACTAGCGGTGGTGGATTTT. Its protein product is CASSLSGLAVVDF.